This T cell receptor beta chain was recovered during a study of cytomegalovirus exposure and HLA in healthy donors. General study results and limits: In a later analysis, several top co-occurrence clusters appeared linked to parvovirus B19, influenza, CMV and Epstein-Barr virus.

Germline CDR1 SGHNT, CDR2 YYREEE (reference sequence). Trimming left V 3 bases short and J 4 bases short, with 8 bases between. The CDR3 contains 12 residues. PCR used 60 Vbeta primers and 13 Jbeta primers. The protocol was immunoSEQ multiplex PCR, while the TCRdb copy is restricted to in-frame clones and leaves out a portion. This table holds about 260,000 clones, roughly 86% found once. Remarks on this clone: Its target is not known.

V is TRBV5-4 and J is TRBJ2-7; TRBD1 might be the D (6 bases). The material sequenced was PBMCs. The origin of this receptor is a middle-aged woman in good health and CMV-seropositive. DNA for the CDR3: TGTGCCAGCAGCTCAGGGGATTACGAGCAGTACTTC. This translates into CASSSGDYEQYF.